The next 12 T cell receptor beta chains were all read from a single sample in a study of blood T cell repertoires in COVID-19. TCRdb keeps only in-frame clones here, not all; method: immunoSEQ multiplex PCR. The sample holds approximately 86,000 clones, 80% seen once. The specimen was peripheral blood. Every receptor here comes from a woman aged 70 to 79 with acute or convalescent COVID-19.

V and J are TRBV5-1 and TRBJ2-1, with 14 bases matching TRBD2. Looked up from germline, CDR1 is SGHRS and CDR2 is YFSETQ. The V gene end was trimmed by 4 bases and the J gene end by 0 bases; junction bases not matched to a gene: 6. The CDR3 extends over 18 amino acids. As DNA, the CDR3 is TGCGCCAGCAGCCCGACTAGCGGGGGGGGAAGCTCCTACAATGAGCAGTTCTTC. Encoded protein: CASSPTSGGGSSYNEQFF.

This clone has just a few counts. The J gene is TRBJ2-1, the V gene TRBV24-1, with TRBD1 matching over 7 bases. V was clipped by 5 bases and J by 5 bases; unmatched bases: 5. Germline CDR1 reads KGHDR; CDR2 reads SFDVKD. The CDR3 runs to 14 residues. CDR3 DNA: TGTGCCACCAGTGGGCGACAGGGCGACAATGAGCAGTTCTTC. This codes for CATSGRQGDNEQFF.

The rearrangement uses TRBV11-2 and TRBJ2-1, with TRBD2 identical over 14 bases. The V and J ends lost 1 base and 9 bases, in that order; junction bases with no gene match: 2. The CDR3 covers 15 residues. Per the germline V gene, CDR1 is SGHAT and CDR2 is FQNNGV. The CDR3 nucleotides read TGTGCCAGCAGCTTAGCGGGGACTAGCGGGGGTGAGCAGTTCTTC. This sequence encodes CASSLAGTSGGEQFF.

This clone showed up just a few times. The chain carries TRBV30 and TRBJ2-2, with TRBD1 matching over 7 bases. Unmatched junction bases numbered 10, after V lost 5 bases and J lost 4 bases. The CDR3 is 15 amino acids. CDR1 and CDR2 from the germline V gene are GTSNPN and SVGIG (reference sequence). The CDR3 region is CAWGTAGTFTGELFF. The DNA of the CDR3 is TGTGCCTGGGGGACAGCCGGTACCTTCACCGGGGAGCTGTTTTTT.

The chain carries TRBV21-1 and TRBJ2-7; TRBD1, as called in the table, went unchecked against the DNA. TRBV21-1 is an annotated pseudogene. The CDR3 has 15 amino acids. The CDR3 reads CASRRDSKRSYEQYF. The CDR3 DNA reads as TGTGCCAGCAGGAGGGACAGCAAACGATCATACGAGCAGTACTTC.

The CDR3 nucleotides are TGTGCCAGCAGCCCGACAGGTATCCTTGGGACTGAAGCTTTCTTT. Translation gives CASSPTGILGTEAFF. J is TRBJ1-1 and V is TRBV9; TRBD1 might be the D (6 bases). Germline CDR1 SGDLS, CDR2 YYNGEE. Trimming shortened V by 4 bases and J by 5 bases, and 18 bases separated the two germline ends. The CDR3 is 15 amino acids.

A single count supports this clone. V is TRBV25-1 and J is TRBJ2-1; no reliable D call. There are 11 residues in the CDR3. Trimming cost V 4 bases and J 6 bases, with 4 bases left between them. Per germline, CDR1 MGHDK and CDR2 SYGVNS. The DNA of the CDR3 is TGTGCCAGCAGTGTCATCAATGAGCAGTTCTTC. This gives the protein CASSVINEQFF.

This rearrangement joins TRBV20-1 to TRBJ1-4; D is unresolved. The V gene lost 5 bases and the J gene lost 4 bases, with 5 bases spanning the gap. The germline V gene has CDR1 DFQATT and CDR2 SNEGSKA (reference sequence). CDR3 size: 11 residues. The CDR3 sequence is CSALSNEKLFF. The CDR3 DNA is TGCAGTGCTCTGAGTAATGAAAAACTGTTTTTT.

The J gene is TRBJ1-1, the V gene TRBV28; 8 bases are a match to TRBD1. The CDR3 is 13 residues long. Germline assignment: CDR1 MDHEN and CDR2 SYDVKM. The V and J ends lost 5 bases and 7 bases, in that order; junction bases with no gene match: 6. The CDR3 region is CASSVTGVYEAFF. The CDR3 coding sequence is TGTGCCAGCAGTGTGACAGGGGTCTATGAAGCTTTCTTT. Variable domain in full (rest from reference TRBV28 and TRBJ1-1): DVKVTQSSRYLVKRTGEKVFLECVQDMDHENMFWYRQDPGLGLRLIYFSYDVKMKEKGDIPEGYSVSREKKERFSLILESASTNQTSMYLCASSVTGVYEAFFGQGTRLTVV.

The J gene is TRBJ2-3, the V gene TRBV5-1; unclear D gene. Trimming took off 4 bases at V and 1 base at J, with 10 bases between the two ends. The CDR3 has 14 amino acids. The V gene's germline CDR1 is SGHRS and CDR2 YFSETQ. The CDR3 spells CASSLIRGTDTQYF. The CDR3 DNA is TGCGCCAGCAGCCTTATCCGAGGCACAGATACGCAGTATTTT.

The CDR3 loop is CARSYRTRPETQYF. CDR3 DNA sequence: TGTGCCAGAAGCTACCGGACTAGGCCGGAGACCCAGTACTTC. This chain links TRBV5-3 with TRBJ2-5; 7 positions match TRBD2. TRBV5-3 is known as an ORF, though its function is uncertain. The CDR3 loop spans 14 amino acids. The junction had 7 bases not matched to a gene; V was cut back by 3 bases and J by 5 bases.

This chain connects TRBV6-5 to TRBJ2-7; tentative D call: TRBD1 (6 bases). CDR3 length: 13 residues. The V end lost 10 bases, the J end lost 6 bases, and 19 bases lay between the germline ends. Per the germline V gene, CDR1 is MNHEY and CDR2 is SVGAGI. In DNA form, the CDR3 reads TGTGCCACGGCAGGACAGCGTAGGGCCGAGCAGTACTTC. This gives the protein CATAGQRRAEQYF.